The 12 T cell receptor beta chains below all came from one sample that was sequenced in a study of cytomegalovirus exposure and HLA in healthy donors. PCR amplification relied on 60 Vbeta primers (plus 13 Jbeta primers). Only in-frame clones appear in the TCRdb table, and some are missing; sequencing was by immunoSEQ multiplex PCR. The data contain approximately 140,000 clones, around 80% of them singletons. Sequenced material: PBMCs. The source is a woman aged 40 to 50 in good health and CMV-seronegative.

The chain has TRBV5-4 and TRBJ1-4; no clear D gene. This CDR3 is 13 amino acids long. The V and J ends lost 4 bases and 6 bases respectively, with 10 bases between them. Looked up from germline, CDR1 is SGHNT and CDR2 is YYREEE (reference sequence). Here the CDR3 DNA reads TGTGCCAGCAGCCCGTACGGGGATGAAAAACTGTTTTTT. Translating it yields CASSPYGDEKLFF.

The chain links TRBV6-1 to TRBJ2-2; 10 bases are a match to TRBD1. This CDR3 region has 18 residues. The germline V gene encodes CDR1 MNHNS and CDR2 SASEGT. With V trimmed by 3 bases and J by 4 bases, 11 bases remained unmatched. CDR3 bases: TGTGCCAGCAGTGAGTTGGTGGGACAGGGGAGAACCACCGGGGAGCTGTTTTTT. Its protein product is CASSELVGQGRTTGELFF.

The chain carries TRBV11-2 and TRBJ1-4; 12 bases line up with TRBD1. The CDR3 loop spans 15 amino acids. Germline CDR1 is SGHAT and CDR2 is FQNNGV. The V and J ends lost 1 base and 10 bases, in that order; junction bases with no gene match: 4. The CDR3 sequence: CASSLVGTGGRKLFF. CDR3 coding DNA: TGTGCCAGCAGCTTAGTAGGGACAGGGGGCCGAAAACTGTTTTTT. Combining the CDR3 with reference TRBV11-2 and TRBJ1-4 gives the whole variable domain EAGVAQSPRYKIIEKRQSVAFWCNPISGHATLYWYQQILGQGPKLLIQFQNNGVVDDSQLPKDRFSAERLKGVDSTLKIQPAKLEDSAVYLCASSLVGTGGRKLFFGSGTQLSVL.

This clone was counted once. V and J are TRBV9 and TRBJ2-5, with 9 bases identical to TRBD2. From germline, CDR1 is SGDLS and CDR2 YYNGEE. The CDR3 spans 14 residues. V shed 4 bases, J shed 1 base, and the junction held 2 bases outside the gene matches. DNA for the CDR3: TGTGCCAGCAGCATGACTAGCGGCCAAGAGACCCAGTACTTC. As protein: CASSMTSGQETQYF.

A note on this clone: Other DNA sequences in this sample translate to the same CDR3. This chain connects TRBV4-3 to TRBJ2-7; D uncertain. Deletions cut 1 base from V and 1 base from J, with 11 bases between. Germline CDR1 is LGHNA and CDR2 is YSLEER. The CDR3 runs 15 residues. The CDR3 DNA reads as TGCGCCAGCAGCCAAGGTCTCGGTCTTTCCTACGAGCAGTACTTC. It yields the protein CASSQGLGLSYEQYF.

This chain connects TRBV7-6 to TRBJ2-1; D unresolved. The CDR3 is 15 residues long. V was pared by 5 bases and J by 5 bases, with 16 bases between. Germline CDR1 reads SGHVS; CDR2 reads FNYEAQ. This CDR3 is CASSATYIPNNEQFF. In nucleotides, the CDR3 is TGTGCCAGCAGCGCGACATACATACCCAACAATGAGCAGTTCTTC.

This chain uses TRBV7-9 with TRBJ2-1, with D unresolved. Trimming removed 1 base from V and 0 bases from J, with 7 bases in between. The V gene's germline CDR1 is SEHNR and CDR2 FQNEAQ (reference sequence). CDR3 length equals 15 residues. In DNA form, the CDR3 reads TGTGCCAGCAGCTTAGTCACGAGCTCCTACAATGAGCAGTTCTTC. It specifies CASSLVTSSYNEQFF.

The gene calls are TRBV28 and TRBJ1-2; 9 positions match TRBD1. The CDR3 sequence is 13 residues long. The V gene's germline CDR1 is MDHEN and CDR2 SYDVKM. V dropped 4 bases and J dropped 7; count of bases not matched to a gene: 4. The CDR3 is CASSSGTGIGYTF. In DNA form, the CDR3 reads TGTGCCAGCAGTTCCGGGACAGGGATTGGCTACACCTTC.

J is TRBJ1-5 and V is TRBV5-8; 7 positions agree with TRBD1. Germline V gene sequence: CDR1 SGHTS, CDR2 YDEGEE. Losses at the gene ends were 2 bases for V and 6 bases for J; bases not matched to a gene: 5. This CDR3 is 14 amino acids long. The CDR3 DNA follows: TGTGCCAGCAGCTTCACAGGGGCAGCTCAGCCCCAGCATTTT. This codes for CASSFTGAAQPQHF.

This clone was observed once. The chain carries TRBV19 and TRBJ2-7; the match to TRBD2 covers 9 bases. Trimming at V came to 8 bases and at J to 0 bases, leaving 8 bases not matched to a gene. CDR1 and CDR2 (germline): LNHDA, SQIVND (reference sequence). The CDR3 contains 15 residues. The CDR3 here is CASGSSGISSYEQYF. As DNA, the CDR3 is TGTGCCAGTGGGTCTAGCGGGATTAGCTCCTACGAGCAGTACTTC.

In this sample, this clone turned up once. V and J are TRBV9 and TRBJ1-2, with TRBD1 matching 10 bases. The J segment lost 4 bases and the V segment lost 3 bases, leaving 6 bases of the junction unmatched. The V gene's germline CDR1 is SGDLS and CDR2 YYNGEE. The CDR3 covers 15 residues. CDR3 loop: CASSATGGASYGYTF. The CDR3 DNA reads as TGTGCCAGCAGCGCGACAGGGGGCGCAAGCTATGGCTACACCTTC. Using reference TRBV9 and TRBJ1-2 for the parts outside the CDR3, the full variable domain is DSGVTQTPKHLITATGQRVTLRCSPRSGDLSVYWYQQSLDQGLQFLIQYYNGEERAKGNILERFSAQQFPDLHSELNLSSLELGDSALYFCASSATGGASYGYTFGSGTRLTVV.

V is TRBV6-5 and J is TRBJ2-2; 7 nucleotides match TRBD1. The CDR3 has 15 residues. Germline CDR1 is MNHEY and CDR2 is SVGAGI. The J segment lost 3 bases and the V segment lost 5 bases, leaving 6 bases of the junction unmatched. CDR3 coding DNA: TGTGCCAGCAGTCTCTACCAGGGGGACACCGGGGAGCTGTTTTTT. This translates into CASSLYQGDTGELFF.